The text below deals with one TCR beta chain. No antigen is known for it. An end of the junction differs from the germline gene, which may be a read error. These data belong to a study of breast tumors, draining lymph nodes, adjacent tissues. The V gene's germline CDR1 is SEHNR and CDR2 FQNEAQ (reference sequence). The CDR3 loop spans 15 amino acids. Whole-study findings and limits: Compared with basal-like, luminal-like tumors shared significantly more repertoire with nontumor tissue. Data only fit, rather than demonstrated, lymph node origin of most tumor T cells. Tumor TCR diversity was below lymph nodes but above nontumor tissue.

Axillary draining lymph nodes of breast cancer patients supplied the node samples. MiXCR, applied by TCRdb to the multiplex PCR reads, yields one record per CDR3 protein. The table lists under 300,000 distinct CDR3 sequences, less than 35% of them singletons. This receptor was identified in a female donor with breast cancer. Some clones in this sample may be carry-over from other donors' samples. Input material: axillary lymph node tissue. The rearrangement joins TRBV7-9 to TRBJ2-5; maybe TRBD1 (6 bases). CDR3 region: CASGLGGQPGETQYF. The CDR3 region has the DNA TGTGCCAGCGGCTTAGGTGGACAGCCGGGCGAGACCCAGTACTTC. Combining the CDR3 with reference TRBV7-9 and TRBJ2-5 gives the whole variable domain DTGVSQNPRHKITKRGQNVTFRCDPISEHNRLYWYRQTLGQGPEFLTYFQNEAQLEKSRLLSDRFSAERPKGSFSTLEIQRTEQGDSAMYLCASGLGGQPGETQYFGPGTRLLVL.